This is a list of T cell receptor beta chains from one sample in a study of blood T cells in healthy people across ages. Each CDR3 protein gets one entry after TCRdb re-called the 5' RACE reads with MiXCR. The table has some 900,000 distinct CDR3 sequences, roughly 50% seen once. The sample consisted of blood. The receptors were gathered from a man between 25 and 39 years old in good health. Both conserved end residues are part of each CDR3. The D gene is left open where the match is weak. Clone size is shown for a subset of rows, as once, few, many or a class of expanded clone.

V	length	D	J	size	CDR3	DNA
TRBV7-8	15	-	TRBJ2-1	-	CASSLEGGDYNEQFF	TGTGCCAGCAGCTTAGAGGGCGGGGACTACAATGAGCAGTTCTTC
TRBV6-5	16	-	TRBJ1-5	-	CASSLTGSNSNQPQHF	TGTGCCAGCAGCTTGACAGGCTCTAATAGCAATCAGCCCCAGCATTTT
TRBV12-3/TRBV12-4	15	-	TRBJ1-2	-	CASSSTGRSPYGYTF	TGTGCCAGCAGTTCCACAGGACGAAGTCCCTATGGCTACACCTTC
TRBV20-1	12	-	TRBJ1-4	-	CGGGGHSEKLFF	TGCGGAGGCGGGGGGCATAGTGAAAAACTGTTTTTT
TRBV20-1	16	TRBD1	TRBJ2-2	few	CSARSDRGAGTGELFF	TGCAGTGCTAGATCGGACAGGGGTGCGGGAACCGGGGAGCTGTTTTTT
TRBV3-1	19	-	TRBJ2-6	many	CASSQALRQVPSGANVLTF	TGTGCCAGCAGCCAGGCACTACGACAGGTCCCCTCTGGGGCCAACGTCCTGACTTTC
TRBV10-3	13	-	TRBJ2-7	few	CAISERSAHEQYF	TGTGCCATCAGTGAGAGGAGCGCCCACGAGCAGTACTTC
TRBV6-5	13	-	TRBJ2-3	few	CASTARGPDTQYF	TGTGCCAGCACCGCTCGGGGCCCGGATACGCAGTATTTT
TRBV20-1	15	-	TRBJ1-6	-	CSARVRAVRNSPLHF	TGCAGTGCTAGAGTCAGGGCGGTAAGGAATTCACCCCTCCACTTT
TRBV20-1	18	-	TRBJ2-2	-	CSARDRIRGTQNTGELFF	TGCAGTGCTAGAGATCGGATACGCGGGACCCAGAACACCGGGGAGCTGTTTTTT
TRBV20-1	12	-	TRBJ2-3	once	CSASGLTDTQYF	TGCAGTGCTTCGGGCCTCACAGATACGCAGTATTTT
TRBV27	14	-	TRBJ2-7	-	CASTRGEMGYEQYF	TGTGCCAGCACGCGGGGAGAAATGGGGTACGAGCAGTACTTC
TRBV18	15	TRBD1	TRBJ2-7	-	CASSLPPGQAYEQYF	TGTGCCAGCTCACTCCCTCCGGGACAGGCCTACGAGCAGTACTTC
TRBV6-6	11	-	TRBJ1-4	-	CASRNNEKLFF	TGTGCCAGCAGGAATAATGAAAAACTGTTTTTT
TRBV9	14	-	TRBJ2-5	few	CASSVVRRKETQYF	TGTGCCAGTAGCGTAGTTCGGCGGAAAGAGACCCAGTACTTC
TRBV7-2	14	TRBD1	TRBJ1-1	few	CASSSTGVSAEAFF	TGTGCCAGCAGTTCTACAGGGGTTTCGGCTGAAGCTTTCTTT
TRBV3-1	14	TRBD1	TRBJ1-2	-	CASSQVSDRDGYTF	TGTGCCAGCAGCCAAGTCTCTGACAGGGATGGCTACACCTTC
TRBV12-3/TRBV12-4	15	TRBD1	TRBJ2-2	few	CASSLPGTATGELFF	TGTGCCAGCAGTTTACCTGGGACAGCCACCGGGGAGCTGTTTTTT
TRBV5-5	14	-	TRBJ2-5	-	CASSVRGLQETQYF	TGTGCCAGCAGCGTCAGGGGCCTGCAAGAGACCCAGTACTTC
TRBV20-1	12	-	TRBJ1-1	-	CSWGRGDTEAFF	TGCAGTTGGGGACGGGGGGACACTGAAGCTTTCTTT
TRBV3-1	13	-	TRBJ2-5	once	CAGGSGAGETQYF	TGTGCCGGCGGCTCAGGGGCTGGAGAGACCCAGTACTTC
TRBV25-1	13	-	TRBJ2-5	-	CASRLSGSETQYF	TGTGCCAGCAGACTCAGTGGGTCAGAGACCCAGTACTTC
TRBV5-1	16	TRBD1	TRBJ2-3	-	CASSQTEGALTDTQYF	TGCGCCAGCAGCCAGACCGAGGGGGCCCTCACAGATACGCAGTATTTT
TRBV7-6	17	-	TRBJ2-5	-	CASSLIGIPSNLNEQYF	TGTGCCAGCAGCCTAATCGGGATCCCCTCAAATCTCAATGAGCAGTACTTC
TRBV6-5	13	-	TRBJ2-3	few	CASRNMATDTQYF	TGTGCCAGCAGAAATATGGCCACAGATACGCAGTATTTT
TRBV18	13	-	TRBJ1-5	few	CAGSPGLNQPQHF	TGTGCCGGCTCACCCGGGCTGAATCAGCCTCAGCATTTT
TRBV5-1	14	-	TRBJ2-3	few	CASSLESPTDTQYF	TGCGCCAGCAGCTTAGAATCACCCACAGATACGCAGTATTTT
TRBV4-1	17	-	TRBJ1-1	-	CVSSQLLRQRMNTEAFF	TGCGTCAGCAGCCAGTTACTGCGACAGAGGATGAACACTGAAGCTTTCTTT